The T cell receptor (beta chain) described here comes from a study of lymphopenia after photon versus proton radiotherapy. Sequencing used immunoSEQ multiplex PCR; TCRdb keeps in-frame clones, though not all of them. The sample lists around 63,000 clones, approximately 83% seen once, with less than 2.5% in the top ten. CDR3 length equals 15 residues. The V end lost 4 bases, the J end lost 0 bases, and 12 bases lay between the germline ends. Germline-derived CDR1 and CDR2 are SGHVS and FNYEAQ. The TCR originated in a man aged 35 to 55 with gastric cancer. The sequences come from peripheral blood, collected from a patient treated with photon-based radiotherapy. The genes are TRBV7-6 and TRBJ1-1; a possible D gene is TRBD1 (5 bases). CDR3 nucleotide sequence: TGTGCCAGCAGCTCCGGGACGGACATGAACACTGAAGCTTTCTTT. Protein product: CASSSGTDMNTEAFF.